This T cell receptor beta chain was captured in a study of long-term antiretroviral therapy in people with HIV. Amounts of 1-10 million cryopreserved PBMC were held in the samples before DNA extraction. The V end lost 4 bases, the J end lost 3 bases, and 13 bases lay between the germline ends. This CDR3 is built from 14 residues. Germline V CDR1 and CDR2: LNHDA, SQIVND (reference sequence). This clone is a singleton in its sample. A v3.0 immunoSEQ assay was performed at survey level. Sequencing aimed to cover about 40,000-55,000 T-cell genomes per sample. Produced via immunoSEQ multiplex PCR; TCRdb's table is partial and in-frame only. This table has 20,000 to 30,000 clones, roughly 86% appearing once.

The sequences come from unsorted PBMCs, collected 4.4 years after starting antiretroviral therapy. The chain joins TRBV19 to TRBJ2-7, with D tentatively TRBD1 (6 bases). The TCR was taken from a young man with HIV. The CDR3 DNA reads as TGTGCCAGTAGTACCTCACAGGGCAGCTACGAGCAGTACTTC. Its protein product is CASSTSQGSYEQYF.